Below are 15 T cell receptor beta chains sequenced from a single sample in a study of T cells after yellow fever vaccination. TCRdb used MiXCR to reprocess the 5' RACE reads, holding one entry per CDR3 protein. The table includes about 130,000 distinct CDR3 sequences, about 8.4% detected once. Sequenced material: CD8+ T cells sorted from PBMCs, taken on the day of the yellow fever booster vaccination. These receptors all stem from a man between 18 and 35 years old who received the YFV17D yellow fever vaccine.

This clonotype has a count of ten or more. The chain is built from TRBV6-5 and TRBJ1-2; no definite D call. The CDR3 runs to 12 residues. Germline-derived CDR1 and CDR2 are MNHEY and SVGAGI. The V and J ends lost 6 bases and 5 bases respectively, with 10 bases between them. Here the CDR3 reads CASSLGEYGYTF. In DNA form, the CDR3 reads TGTGCCAGCAGCCTGGGAGAGTATGGCTACACCTTC.

This clonotype was seen a handful of times. The chain links TRBV9 to TRBJ2-5; no definite D call. The CDR3 totals 13 residues. Per germline, CDR1 SGDLS and CDR2 YYNGEE. The V end was cut by 5 bases, the J end by 4 bases, with 12 bases between. CDR3 bases: TGTGCCAGCAGTCCCGAAGCAGCAGAGACCCAGTACTTC. Translation gives CASSPEAAETQYF.

The V and J genes are TRBV7-6 and TRBJ2-2; D is ambiguous. The ends were cut back, 1 base at V and 3 bases at J, with 12 bases in the middle. Germline lookup yields CDR1 SGHVS and CDR2 FNYEAQ. The CDR3 spans 16 residues. The CDR3, as DNA: TGTGCCAGCAGCTTAGGGTTCGGAGAAGACACCGGGGAGCTGTTTTTT. Amino acid sequence: CASSLGFGEDTGELFF.

This clonotype was counted between two and nine times. The rearrangement joins TRBV12-3 or TRBV12-4 to TRBJ2-1; weak D call: TRBD2 (6 bases). The V end lost 4 bases, the J end lost 7 bases, and 17 bases lay between the germline ends. The CDR3 runs 15 residues. CDR3 sequence: CASSWRDPGLNEQFF. The CDR3 DNA follows: TGTGCCAGCAGTTGGAGGGATCCAGGGCTAAATGAGCAGTTCTTC.

DNA of the CDR3: TGCGCCAGCAGCCCCTCCCTAGCGGGGTCCTACAATGAGCAGTTCTTC. This codes for CASSPSLAGSYNEQFF. This sequence joins TRBV4-1 and TRBJ2-1, with 9 nucleotides matching TRBD2. Trimming at V came to 4 bases and at J to 1 base, leaving 5 bases not matched to a gene. This CDR3 comprises 16 residues. Germline V gives CDR1 MGHRA, CDR2 YSYEKL.

Only a few counts were recorded for this clonotype. V is TRBV4-3 and J is TRBJ2-1, with D perhaps matching TRBD2 (6 bases). V lost 3 bases to trimming and J lost 7 bases, with 10 bases between them. The CDR3 has 13 residues. Looked up from germline, CDR1 is LGHNA and CDR2 is YSLEER. As DNA, the CDR3 is TGCGCCAGCAGCCATAGTCGGGGGAATGAGCAGTTCTTC. Its translation is CASSHSRGNEQFF.

This chain joins TRBV12-3 or TRBV12-4 and TRBJ2-6; 8 nucleotides match TRBD1. Unmatched junction bases numbered 8, after V lost 0 bases and J lost 1 base. The CDR3 runs 19 residues. In DNA, the CDR3 is TGTGCCAGCAGTTTAGCGCTAGGGGACAGGTTGTCTGGGGCCAACGTCCTGACTTTC. Translation gives CASSLALGDRLSGANVLTF.

This clonotype was counted between two and nine times. This chain connects TRBV7-8 to TRBJ2-3; D is unresolved. Trimming took off 1 base at V and 5 bases at J, with 7 bases between the two ends. CDR3 size: 13 residues. In germline, CDR1 is SGHVS, CDR2 FQNEAQ. The CDR3 protein is CASSLGLIDTQYF. The CDR3 DNA reads as TGTGCCAGCAGCTTAGGTTTGATAGATACGCAGTATTTT.

This sequence joins TRBV20-1 and TRBJ1-3; D is unresolved. CDR1 and CDR2 from the germline V gene are DFQATT and SNEGSKA (reference sequence). This CDR3 spans 12 amino acids. V was clipped by 3 bases and J by 0 bases, with 3 bases between them. The CDR3 DNA follows: TGCAGTGCTAGGGACTCTGGAAACACCATATATTTT. Residues: CSARDSGNTIYF.

The table lists this clonotype with many counts. V gene TRBV6-4 combines with J gene TRBJ2-2; 9 bases match TRBD1. V lost 7 bases to trimming and J lost 6 bases; unmatched junction nucleotides: 9. Germline CDR1 MRHNA, CDR2 SNTAGT. CDR3 size: 15 residues. The CDR3 DNA is TGTGCCAGCATTAACGGGACAGGGAAACCCGGGGAGCTGTTTTTT. Residues: CASINGTGKPGELFF.

The CDR3 loop reads CASSVGAGLLNEQFF. The CDR3 bases are TGTGCCAGCAGCGTAGGGGCAGGGCTTTTAAATGAGCAGTTCTTC. The V gene is TRBV11-3, the J gene TRBJ2-1, with D tentatively TRBD1 (5 bases). V lost 5 bases to trimming and J lost 7 bases, with 18 bases between them. Germline loops: CDR1 SGHNT, CDR2 YENEEA. This CDR3 contains 15 residues.

This chain connects TRBV7-2 to TRBJ2-3; the D is unclear. This CDR3 comprises 12 residues. Trimming removed 3 bases at V and 7 bases at J, with 8 bases between. In germline, CDR1 is SGHTA, CDR2 FQGNSA. The CDR3 protein is CASSFGSNTQYF. The CDR3 DNA reads as TGTGCCAGCAGCTTCGGTTCAAATACGCAGTATTTT.

This clonotype was recorded a few times. The chain links TRBV4-3 to TRBJ2-7; D is perhaps TRBD1 (6 bases). Germline-derived CDR1 and CDR2 are LGHNA and YSLEER. The CDR3 is 15 residues long. V lost 1 base and J 3 bases, leaving 13 bases between the germline ends. The CDR3 protein is CASSQGAGQNYEQYF. The DNA for the CDR3 is TGCGCCAGCAGCCAAGGGGCCGGACAGAACTACGAGCAGTACTTC.

In this sample, this clonotype turned up a few times. The chain links TRBV6-6 to TRBJ1-5; no firm D call. V gave up 5 bases and J gave up 5 bases, with 16 bases separating them. The CDR3 has 15 amino acids. Germline loops: CDR1 MNHNY, CDR2 SVGAGI (reference sequence). The CDR3 nucleotides are TGTGCCAGCAGTACCTCGCGGCAGATTGATCAGCCCCAGCATTTT. It encodes CASSTSRQIDQPQHF.

This chain links TRBV20-1 with TRBJ2-3; D not certain. Germline V CDR1 and CDR2: DFQATT, SNEGSKA (reference sequence). Trimming removed 7 bases from V and 1 base from J, with 18 bases in between. The CDR3 length is 15 residues. Here the CDR3 DNA reads TGCAGTGTTACCACCCTCGACCGGGGCACAGATACGCAGTATTTT. Its protein is CSVTTLDRGTDTQYF.